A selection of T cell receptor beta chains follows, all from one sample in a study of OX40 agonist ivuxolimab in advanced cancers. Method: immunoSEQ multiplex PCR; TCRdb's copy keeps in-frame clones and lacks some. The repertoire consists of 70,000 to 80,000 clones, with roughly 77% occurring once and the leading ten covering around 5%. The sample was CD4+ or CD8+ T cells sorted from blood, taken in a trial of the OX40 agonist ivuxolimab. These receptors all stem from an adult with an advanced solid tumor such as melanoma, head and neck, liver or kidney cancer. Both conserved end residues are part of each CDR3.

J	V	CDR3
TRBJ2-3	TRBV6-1	CASRGLPTDTQYF
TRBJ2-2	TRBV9	CASSVFTGNTGELFF
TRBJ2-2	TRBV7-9	CASSPPAGQGVFGELFF
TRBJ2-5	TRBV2	CASSELSSGGEETQYF
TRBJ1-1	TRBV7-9	CASSKSNTEAFF
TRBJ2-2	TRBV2	CASTREKSGELFF
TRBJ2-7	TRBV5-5	CASSHRTGSSYEQYF
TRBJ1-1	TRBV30	CAWSVNLGTEAFF
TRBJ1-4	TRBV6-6	CASSRGWTNEKLFF
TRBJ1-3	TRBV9	CASSVVASSGNTIYF
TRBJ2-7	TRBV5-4	CASRRGTSGPAYEQYF
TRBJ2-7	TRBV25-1	CASSEPGTASYEQYF
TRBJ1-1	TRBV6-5	CASMVGGHITEAFF
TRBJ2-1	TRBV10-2	CASSEYGLVAEQFF
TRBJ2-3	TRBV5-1	CASSLDGLSTDTQYF
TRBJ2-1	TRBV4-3	CASSQNPEPSYNEQFF
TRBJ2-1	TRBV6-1	CASSDRPWASYNEQFF
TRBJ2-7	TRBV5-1	CASSLDAGGYYEQYF
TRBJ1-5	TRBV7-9	CASSLVAGQPQHF
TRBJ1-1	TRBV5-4	CASSPSTGGTEAFF
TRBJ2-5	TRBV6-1	CASSQMAGPWETQYF
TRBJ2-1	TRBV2	CAREGPGGLIEQFF
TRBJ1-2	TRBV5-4	CASSNSGGLSYGYTF
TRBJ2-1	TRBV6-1	CASSHMILVSDEQFF
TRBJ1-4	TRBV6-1	CAGKGTANEKLFF
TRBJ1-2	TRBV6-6	CASSYPLPGYTF
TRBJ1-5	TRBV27	CASSSPRPQGAPSSGSNQPQHF
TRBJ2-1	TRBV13	CASSTPTGALLYNEQFF
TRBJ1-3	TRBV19	CASSLRDRVIGNTIYF
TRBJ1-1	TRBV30	CAWRAGNTEAFF
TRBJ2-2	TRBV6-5	CASRAGRDTGELFF
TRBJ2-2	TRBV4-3	CASSQLAGSTGELFF
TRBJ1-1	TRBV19	CAGSGTGSTEAFF
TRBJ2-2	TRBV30	CAWTGQFTGELFF
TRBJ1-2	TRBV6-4	CASSDFAGEGYGYTF
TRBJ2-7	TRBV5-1	CASSPTSGSTYEQYF
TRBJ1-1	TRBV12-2	CAYLRNTEAFF
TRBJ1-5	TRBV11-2	CASSSTGAGNQPQHF
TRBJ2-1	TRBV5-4	CASSLFERGNEQFF
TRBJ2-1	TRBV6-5	CASRKTQGNNEQFF
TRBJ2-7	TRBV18	CASSQEPLRRATMHEQYF
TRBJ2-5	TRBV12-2	CASRLPRTQYF
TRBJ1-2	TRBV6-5	CASSYSSPGADYGYTF
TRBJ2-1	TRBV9	CASTSGRGASYNEQFF
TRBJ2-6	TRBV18	CASSPQQGMASGANVLTF
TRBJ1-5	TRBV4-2	CASSQDSTGVSDPQHF
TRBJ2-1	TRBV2	CAGRADTTYNEQFF
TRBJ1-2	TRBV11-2	CASSPLQGVGYGYTF
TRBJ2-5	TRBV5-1	CASSLQGGQETQYF
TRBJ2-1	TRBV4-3	CASSQQLADNEQFF
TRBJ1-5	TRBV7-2	CASSRTGNQPQHF
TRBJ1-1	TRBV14	CASSRYMNTEAFF
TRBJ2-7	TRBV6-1	CASSGRGSSYEQYF
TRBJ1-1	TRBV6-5	CASSYQPGLNTEAFF
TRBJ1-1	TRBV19	CASSPPGAFSNTEAFF
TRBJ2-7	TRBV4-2	CASSQDWAGYRYEQYF
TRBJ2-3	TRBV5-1	CASSPRVADTQYF